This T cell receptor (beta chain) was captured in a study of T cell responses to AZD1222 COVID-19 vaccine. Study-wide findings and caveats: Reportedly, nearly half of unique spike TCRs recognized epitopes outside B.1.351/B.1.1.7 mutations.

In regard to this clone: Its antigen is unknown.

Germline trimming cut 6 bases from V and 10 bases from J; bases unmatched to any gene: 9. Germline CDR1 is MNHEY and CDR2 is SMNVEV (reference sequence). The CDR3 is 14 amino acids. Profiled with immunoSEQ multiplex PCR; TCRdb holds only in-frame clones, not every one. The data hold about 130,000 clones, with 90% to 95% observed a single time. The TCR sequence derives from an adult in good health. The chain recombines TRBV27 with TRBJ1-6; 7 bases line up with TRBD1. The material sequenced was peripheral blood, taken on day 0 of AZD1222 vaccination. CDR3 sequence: CASRVTGVGSPLHF. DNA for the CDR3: TGTGCCAGCAGGGTCACAGGGGTCGGCTCACCCCTCCACTTT.